The TCR beta chain under discussion was sequenced for a study of blood T cell repertoires in COVID-19. About the study: COVID-19 samples from acute and convalescent phases originated in the United States, Italy and Spain. T cells, B-cell-depleted T cells, or PBMCs supplied cDNA or gDNA.

The CDR3 consists of 16 residues. CDR1 and CDR2 (germline): MNHNS, SASEGT. V lost 2 bases to trimming and J lost 3 bases, with 17 bases between them. Methods used by the authors: By means of reference gene primer amplification, nucleated cell counts were estimated. Method: immunoSEQ multiplex PCR; TCRdb's copy keeps in-frame clones and lacks some. V and J calls and clone size are copied from that table; D and trimming were computed from the DNA. The repertoire includes some 190,000 clones, approximately 85% of them detected once, and approximately 8.9% sits in the top ten. The sequenced sample was peripheral blood. The V gene is TRBV6-1, the J gene TRBJ2-7, with a possible D match to TRBD2 (5 bases). The TCR was taken from a woman aged 60-70 years with acute or convalescent COVID-19. The CDR3 DNA sequence: TGTGCCAGCAGTGAATCACCGAGCATTGGGAGCTACGAGCAGTACGTC. Translation gives CASSESPSIGSYEQYV.